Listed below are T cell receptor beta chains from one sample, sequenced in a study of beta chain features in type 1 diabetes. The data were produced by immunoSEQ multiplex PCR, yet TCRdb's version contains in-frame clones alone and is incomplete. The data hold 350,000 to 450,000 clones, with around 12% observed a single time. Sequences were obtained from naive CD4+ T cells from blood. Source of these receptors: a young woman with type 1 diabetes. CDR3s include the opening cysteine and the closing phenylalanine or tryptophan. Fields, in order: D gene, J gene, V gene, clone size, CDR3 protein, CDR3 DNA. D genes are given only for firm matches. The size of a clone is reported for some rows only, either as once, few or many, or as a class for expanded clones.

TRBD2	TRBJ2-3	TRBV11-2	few	CARGAPSGGIGDTQYF	TGTGCCAGGGGAGCCCCTAGCGGGGGGATAGGAGATACGCAGTATTTT
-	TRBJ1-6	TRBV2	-	CASSAGSSYNSPLHF	TGTGCCAGCAGTGCAGGGTCATCCTATAATTCACCCCTCCACTTT
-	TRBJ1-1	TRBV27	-	CASASVNTEAFF	TGTGCCAGCGCTTCGGTGAACACTGAAGCTTTCTTT
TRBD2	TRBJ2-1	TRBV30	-	CAWGKKTSGAYNEQFF	TGTGCCTGGGGCAAAAAGACTAGCGGGGCTTACAATGAGCAGTTCTTC
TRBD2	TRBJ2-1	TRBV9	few	CASSVGSSGSYTEQFF	TGTGCCAGCAGCGTGGGATCTAGCGGGAGTTATACTGAGCAGTTCTTC
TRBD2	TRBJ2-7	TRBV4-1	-	CASSGPGTSGRPYEQYF	TGCGCCAGCAGCGGGCCAGGGACTAGCGGGAGACCCTACGAGCAGTACTTC
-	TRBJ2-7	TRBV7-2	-	CASSRGTIYEQYF	TGTGCCAGCAGCAGAGGGACAATCTACGAGCAGTACTTC
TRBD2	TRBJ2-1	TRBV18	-	CASSPPRASGGNNEQFF	TGTGCCAGCTCACCACCTAGGGCTAGCGGGGGCAACAATGAGCAGTTCTTC
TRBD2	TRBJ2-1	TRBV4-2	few	CASSQGLAGMEEQFF	TGTGCCAGCAGCCAGGGACTAGCGGGAATGGAGGAGCAGTTCTTC
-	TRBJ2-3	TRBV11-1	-	CASMRSTDTQYF	TGTGCCAGCATGAGGTCCACAGATACGCAGTATTTT
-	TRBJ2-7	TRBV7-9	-	CASSQMDGLYEQYF	TGTGCCAGCAGCCAGATGGACGGACTCTACGAGCAGTACTTC
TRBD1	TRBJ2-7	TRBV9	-	CASSVAGQGAVYEQYF	TGTGCCAGCAGCGTAGCCGGACAGGGGGCGGTCTACGAGCAGTACTTC
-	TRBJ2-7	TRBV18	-	CASSWRGQTYEQYF	TGTGCCAGCTCATGGCGGGGACAGACCTACGAGCAGTACTTC
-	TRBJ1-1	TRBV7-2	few	CASSPPGHRLEAFF	TGTGCCAGCAGCCCTCCGGGACACCGGTTAGAAGCTTTCTTT
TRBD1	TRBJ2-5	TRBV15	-	CATSRATGTGGETQYF	TGTGCCACCAGCAGAGCGACCGGGACAGGTGGGGAGACCCAGTACTTC
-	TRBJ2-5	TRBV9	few	CASSVASDQTQYF	TGTGCCAGCAGCGTAGCTAGCGATCAGACCCAGTACTTC
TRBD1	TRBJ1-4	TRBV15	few	CATSTDRAATNEKLFF	TGTGCCACCAGCACAGACAGGGCAGCAACTAATGAAAAACTGTTTTTT
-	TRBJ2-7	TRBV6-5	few	CASRPGTLGEQYF	TGTGCCAGCAGGCCCGGGACTTTGGGCGAGCAGTACTTC
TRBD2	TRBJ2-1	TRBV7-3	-	CASSLIGLADNEQFF	TGTGCCAGCAGCTTAATAGGACTAGCGGACAATGAGCAGTTCTTC
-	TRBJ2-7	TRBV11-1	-	CASSSQAYEQYF	TGTGCCAGCAGCTCCCAGGCCTACGAGCAGTACTTC
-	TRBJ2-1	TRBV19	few	CASKRTGTYNEQFF	TGTGCCAGTAAAAGGACGGGAACCTACAATGAGCAGTTCTTC
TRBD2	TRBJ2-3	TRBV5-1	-	CASSIGLAGGLTDTQYF	TGCGCCAGCAGCATTGGACTAGCGGGAGGTCTGACAGATACGCAGTATTTT
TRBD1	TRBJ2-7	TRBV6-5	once	CASSLSGTGFYEQYF	TGTGCCAGCAGCTTGAGCGGGACAGGGTTCTACGAGCAGTACTTC
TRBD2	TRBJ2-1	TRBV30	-	CAWSLRGLAGANEQFF	TGTGCCTGGAGTCTTCGGGGACTAGCGGGAGCAAATGAGCAGTTCTTC
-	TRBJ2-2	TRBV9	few	CASSVVPTNPGELFF	TGTGCCAGCAGCGTAGTCCCCACTAACCCCGGGGAGCTGTTTTTT
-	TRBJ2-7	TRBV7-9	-	CASSLGTLEGKNEQYF	TGTGCCAGCAGCTTAGGTACTTTGGAGGGTAAGAACGAGCAGTACTTC
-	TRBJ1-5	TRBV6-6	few	CASTRWNSNQPQHF	TGTGCCAGCACTAGGTGGAATAGCAATCAGCCCCAGCATTTT
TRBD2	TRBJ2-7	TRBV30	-	CAWSRGGSSPYEQYF	TGTGCCTGGAGTCGGGGCGGGAGTAGCCCCTACGAGCAGTACTTC
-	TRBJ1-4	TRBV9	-	CASSVAGGREKLFF	TGTGCCAGCAGCGTAGCCGGGGGGCGTGAAAAACTGTTTTTT
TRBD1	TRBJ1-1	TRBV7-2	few	CASSRQGISTEAFF	TGTGCCAGCAGTCGACAGGGAATATCAACTGAAGCTTTCTTT
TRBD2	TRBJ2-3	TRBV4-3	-	CASSQQAGGSDTQYF	TGCGCCAGCAGCCAGCAAGCGGGAGGCTCAGATACGCAGTATTTT
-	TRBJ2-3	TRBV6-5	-	CASSYPGRDTQYF	TGTGCCAGCAGTTACCCCGGGAGAGATACGCAGTATTTT
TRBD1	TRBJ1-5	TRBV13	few	CASSHRPGDRLHF	TGTGCCAGCAGCCACCGCCCAGGGGACAGGTTACATTTT
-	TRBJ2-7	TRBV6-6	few	CASSYNRGTYEQYF	TGTGCCAGCAGTTACAACCGGGGAACCTACGAGCAGTACTTC
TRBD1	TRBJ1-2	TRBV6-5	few	CASSYGTGARNYGYTF	TGTGCCAGCAGTTACGGGACAGGGGCACGAAACTATGGCTACACCTTC
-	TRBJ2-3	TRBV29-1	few	CSVRGNTDTQYF	TGCAGCGTTCGCGGGAACACAGATACGCAGTATTTT
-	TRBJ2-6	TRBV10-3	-	CAINRDISSGANVLTF	TGTGCCATCAACCGGGACATAAGCTCTGGGGCCAACGTCCTGACTTTC
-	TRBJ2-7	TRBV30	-	CASATGSPYEQYF	TGTGCCTCTGCGACCGGGTCACCGTACGAGCAGTACTTC
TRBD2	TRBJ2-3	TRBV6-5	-	CASSPGLAGDTQYF	TGTGCCAGCAGCCCAGGACTAGCGGGAGATACGCAGTATTTT
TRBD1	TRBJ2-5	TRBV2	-	CASRKTQGLKWETQYF	TGTGCCAGCAGGAAGACACAGGGGCTAAAGTGGGAGACCCAGTACTTC
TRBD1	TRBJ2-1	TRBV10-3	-	CAVHSPDRDEQFF	TGTGCCGTCCACAGCCCAGACAGGGATGAGCAGTTCTTC
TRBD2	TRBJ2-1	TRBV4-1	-	CASSQDLSSGLGYNEQFF	TGCGCCAGCAGCCAAGACCTTTCTAGCGGGCTTGGCTACAATGAGCAGTTCTTC
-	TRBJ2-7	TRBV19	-	CASSTPGTPYEQYF	TGTGCCAGTAGTACCCCCGGGACACCCTACGAGCAGTACTTC
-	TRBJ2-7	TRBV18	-	CASSPISAGTSYEQYF	TGTGCCAGCTCACCAATTTCGGCGGGCACCTCCTACGAGCAGTACTTC
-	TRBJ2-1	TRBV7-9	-	CASSPIAGISYNEQFF	TGTGCCAGCAGCCCTATCGCGGGCATCTCCTACAATGAGCAGTTCTTC
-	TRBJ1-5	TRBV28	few	CATCRTRNQPQHF	TGTGCCACCTGCAGGACTCGCAATCAGCCCCAGCATTTT
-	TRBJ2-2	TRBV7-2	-	CASSQRLAQNTGELFF	TGTGCCAGCAGCCAACGGCTAGCACAGAACACCGGGGAGCTGTTTTTT
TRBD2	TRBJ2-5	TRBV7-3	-	CASSPSGGPYSLQYF	TGTGCCAGCAGCCCTTCGGGAGGGCCGTACTCACTCCAGTACTTC
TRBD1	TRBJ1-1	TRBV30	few	CAWSPGTGVTFF	TGTGCCTGGAGTCCCGGGACAGGGGTGACTTTCTTT
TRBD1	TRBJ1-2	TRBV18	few	CASSPDRAHGYTF	TGTGCCAGCTCACCTGACAGGGCACATGGCTACACCTTC
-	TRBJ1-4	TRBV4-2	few	CASSQGEKREKLFF	TGTGCCAGCAGCCAAGGGGAGAAGCGAGAAAAACTGTTTTTT
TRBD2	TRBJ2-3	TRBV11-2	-	CASSSGLAGFTDTQYF	TGTGCCAGCAGCTCCGGACTAGCGGGCTTCACAGATACGCAGTATTTT
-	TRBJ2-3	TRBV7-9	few	CASSPQAVYTQYF	TGTGCCAGCAGCCCCCAAGCGGTATATACGCAGTATTTT
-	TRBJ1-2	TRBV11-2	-	CASSLDGYGYTF	TGTGCCAGCAGCTTAGACGGGTATGGCTACACCTTC
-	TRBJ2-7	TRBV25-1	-	CASSLQAGSYEQYF	TGTGCCAGCAGTTTACAGGCAGGGTCCTACGAGCAGTACTTC
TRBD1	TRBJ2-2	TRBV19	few	CASNRGLDTGELFF	TGTGCCAGTAATAGGGGGCTGGACACCGGGGAGCTGTTTTTT
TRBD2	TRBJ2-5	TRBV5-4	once	CASSLAPSGGEETQYF	TGTGCCAGCAGCTTGGCCCCTAGCGGGGGGGAAGAGACCCAGTACTTC